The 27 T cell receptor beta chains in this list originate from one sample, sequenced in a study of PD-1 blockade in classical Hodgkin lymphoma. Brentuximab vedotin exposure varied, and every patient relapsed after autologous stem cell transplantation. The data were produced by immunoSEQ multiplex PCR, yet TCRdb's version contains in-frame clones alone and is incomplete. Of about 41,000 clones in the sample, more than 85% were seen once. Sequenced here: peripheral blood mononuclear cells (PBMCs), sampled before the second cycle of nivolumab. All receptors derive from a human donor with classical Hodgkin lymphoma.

The CDR3 protein is CASSLGPNQPQHF. The DNA for the CDR3 is TGCGCCAGCAGCTTAGGACCTAATCAGCCCCAGCATTTT. The rearrangement joins TRBV5-1 to TRBJ1-5; no firm D call. This CDR3 is built from 13 residues. The V end lost 2 bases, the J end lost 4 bases, and 7 bases lay between the germline ends. Germline V lookup: CDR1 SGHRS, CDR2 YFSETQ.

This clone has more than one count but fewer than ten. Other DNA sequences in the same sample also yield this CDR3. The CDR3 nucleotides are TGTGCCAGCATGATAGCGGGAGGGCGCAATGAGCAGTTCTTC. Its protein is CASMIAGGRNEQFF. This chain links TRBV6-1 with TRBJ2-1; 11 nucleotides line up with TRBD2. V shed 7 bases, J shed 6 bases, and the junction held 5 bases outside the gene matches. Germline V gene data show CDR1 as MNHNS and CDR2 as SASEGT. CDR3 length: 14 residues.

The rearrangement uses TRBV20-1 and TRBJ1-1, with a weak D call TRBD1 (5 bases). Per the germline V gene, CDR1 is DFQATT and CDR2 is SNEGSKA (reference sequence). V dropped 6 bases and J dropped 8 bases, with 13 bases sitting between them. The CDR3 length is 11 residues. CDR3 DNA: TGCAGTGCCGGGAGGGGTCCAGAAGCTTTCTTT. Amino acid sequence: CSAGRGPEAFF.

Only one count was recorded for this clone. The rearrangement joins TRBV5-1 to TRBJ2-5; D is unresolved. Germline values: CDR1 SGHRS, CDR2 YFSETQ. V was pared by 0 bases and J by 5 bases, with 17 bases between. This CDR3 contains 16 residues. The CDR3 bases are TGCGCCAGCAGCTTGGAGGGCCCCAACCACGGGGAGACCCAGTACTTC. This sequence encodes CASSLEGPNHGETQYF. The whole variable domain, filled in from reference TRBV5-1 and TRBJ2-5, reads KAGVTQTPRYLIKTRGQQVTLSCSPISGHRSVSWYQQTPGQGLQFLFEYFSETQRNKGNFPGRFSGRQFSNSRSEMNVSTLELGDSALYLCASSLEGPNHGETQYFGPGTRLLVL.

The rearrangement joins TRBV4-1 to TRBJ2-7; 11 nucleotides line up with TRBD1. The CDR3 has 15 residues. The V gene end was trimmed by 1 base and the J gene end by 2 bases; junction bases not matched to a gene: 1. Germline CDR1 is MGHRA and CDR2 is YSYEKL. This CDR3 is CASSQGGQGAYEQYF. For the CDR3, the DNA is TGCGCCAGCAGCCAAGGGGGACAGGGGGCCTACGAGCAGTACTTC.

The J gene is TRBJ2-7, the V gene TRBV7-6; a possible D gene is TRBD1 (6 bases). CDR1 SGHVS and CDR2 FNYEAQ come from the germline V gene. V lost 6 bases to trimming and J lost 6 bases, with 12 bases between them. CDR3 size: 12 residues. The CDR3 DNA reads TGTGCCAGCAGTCGACAGGTAGGCGAGCAGTACTTC. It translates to CASSRQVGEQYF.

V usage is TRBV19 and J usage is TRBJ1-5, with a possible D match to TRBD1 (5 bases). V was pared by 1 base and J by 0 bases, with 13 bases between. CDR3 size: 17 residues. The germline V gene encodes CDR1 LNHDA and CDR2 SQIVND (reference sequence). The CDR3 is CASSIGEGIDSNQPQHF. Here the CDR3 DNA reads TGTGCCAGTAGTATAGGAGAGGGGATTGATAGCAATCAGCCCCAGCATTTT.

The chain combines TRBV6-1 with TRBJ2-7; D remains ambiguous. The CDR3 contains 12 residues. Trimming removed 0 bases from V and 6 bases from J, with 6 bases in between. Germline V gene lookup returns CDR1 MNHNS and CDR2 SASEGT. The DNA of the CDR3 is TGTGCCAGCAGTGAAGCAGGGTTCGAGCAGTACTTC. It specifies CASSEAGFEQYF.

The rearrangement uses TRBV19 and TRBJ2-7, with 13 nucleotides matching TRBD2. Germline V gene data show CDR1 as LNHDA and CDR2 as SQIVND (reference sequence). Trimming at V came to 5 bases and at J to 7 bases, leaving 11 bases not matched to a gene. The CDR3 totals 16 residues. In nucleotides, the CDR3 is TGTGCCAGTAGTCCCTTGAGGACTAGCGGGAGTAGTGAGCAGTACTTC. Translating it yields CASSPLRTSGSSEQYF.

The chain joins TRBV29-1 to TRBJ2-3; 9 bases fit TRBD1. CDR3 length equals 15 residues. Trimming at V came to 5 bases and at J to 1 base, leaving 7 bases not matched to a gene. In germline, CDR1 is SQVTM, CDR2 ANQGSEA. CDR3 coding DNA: TGCAGCGTTCGACAGGGGGTGATTGGCACAGATACGCAGTATTTT. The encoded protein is CSVRQGVIGTDTQYF.

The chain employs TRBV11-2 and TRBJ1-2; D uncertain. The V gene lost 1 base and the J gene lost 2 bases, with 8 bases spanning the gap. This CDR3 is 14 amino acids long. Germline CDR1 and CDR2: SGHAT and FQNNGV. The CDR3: CASSLAPENYGYTF. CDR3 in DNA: TGTGCCAGCAGCTTAGCCCCAGAAAACTATGGCTACACCTTC.

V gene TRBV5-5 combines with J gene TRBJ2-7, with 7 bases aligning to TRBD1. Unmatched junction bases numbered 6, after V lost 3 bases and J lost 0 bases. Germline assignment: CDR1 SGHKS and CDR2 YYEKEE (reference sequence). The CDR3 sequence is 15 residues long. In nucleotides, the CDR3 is TGTGCCAGCAGCTCTTGGACAGGTAGCTCCTACGAGCAGTACTTC. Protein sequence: CASSSWTGSSYEQYF. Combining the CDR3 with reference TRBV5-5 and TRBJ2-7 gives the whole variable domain DAGVTQSPTHLIKTRGQQVTLRCSPISGHKSVSWYQQVLGQGPQFIFQYYEKEERGRGNFPDRFSARQFPNYSSELNVNALLLGDSALYLCASSSWTGSSYEQYFGPGTRLTVT.

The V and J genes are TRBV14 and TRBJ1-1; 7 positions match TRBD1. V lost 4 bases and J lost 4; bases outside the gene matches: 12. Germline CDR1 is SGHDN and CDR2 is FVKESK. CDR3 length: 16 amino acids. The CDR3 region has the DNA TGTGCCAGCAGCCTCCGGACAGGTCTAATGGGCACTGAAGCTTTCTTT. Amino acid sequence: CASSLRTGLMGTEAFF.

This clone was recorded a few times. In DNA, the CDR3 is TGTGCCAGCACCCCTCATGGACAGGGAGAGGGTCAGCCCCAGCATTTT. Its protein product is CASTPHGQGEGQPQHF. The chain recombines TRBV28 with TRBJ1-5; 8 bases agree with TRBD1. Germline lookup yields CDR1 MDHEN and CDR2 SYDVKM. The CDR3 is 16 amino acids. The V and J ends lost 7 bases and 6 bases, in that order; junction bases with no gene match: 14.

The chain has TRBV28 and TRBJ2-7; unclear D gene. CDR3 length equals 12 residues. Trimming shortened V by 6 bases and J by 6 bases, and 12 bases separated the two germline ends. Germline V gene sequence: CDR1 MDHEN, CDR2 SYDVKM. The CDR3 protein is CASRDPPGEQYF. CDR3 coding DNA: TGTGCCAGCAGGGATCCTCCGGGCGAGCAGTACTTC.

The CDR3 sequence is CASSKPTGDWDNEQFF. The DNA for the CDR3 is TGTGCCAGTAGTAAGCCGACAGGGGATTGGGACAATGAGCAGTTCTTC. The V call is TRBV19, the J call TRBJ2-1; TRBD1 matches 8 bases. With V trimmed by 4 bases and J by 5 bases, 10 bases remained unmatched. Looked up from germline, CDR1 is LNHDA and CDR2 is SQIVND (reference sequence). CDR3 length: 16 amino acids.

CDR3 residues: CASSRAQVSPPQHF. The CDR3, as DNA: TGTGCCAGCAGTCGTGCACAGGTATCTCCGCCCCAGCATTTT. V usage is TRBV28 and J usage is TRBJ1-5, with D possibly being TRBD1 (5 bases). CDR3 length: 14 amino acids. Germline CDR1 and CDR2: MDHEN and SYDVKM. V was clipped by 5 bases and J by 9 bases, with 17 bases between them.

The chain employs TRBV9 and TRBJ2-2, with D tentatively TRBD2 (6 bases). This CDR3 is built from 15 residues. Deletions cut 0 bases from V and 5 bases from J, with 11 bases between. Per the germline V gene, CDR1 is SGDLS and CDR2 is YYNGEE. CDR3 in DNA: TGTGCCAGCAGCGTAGCCGGGAGCGGGACCGGGGAGCTGTTTTTT. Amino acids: CASSVAGSGTGELFF.

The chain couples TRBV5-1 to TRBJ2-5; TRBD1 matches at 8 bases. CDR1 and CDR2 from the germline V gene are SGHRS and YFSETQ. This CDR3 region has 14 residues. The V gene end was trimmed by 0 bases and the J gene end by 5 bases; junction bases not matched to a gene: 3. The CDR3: CASSLGTGGETQYF. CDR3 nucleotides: TGCGCCAGCAGCTTGGGTACAGGGGGGGAGACCCAGTACTTC.

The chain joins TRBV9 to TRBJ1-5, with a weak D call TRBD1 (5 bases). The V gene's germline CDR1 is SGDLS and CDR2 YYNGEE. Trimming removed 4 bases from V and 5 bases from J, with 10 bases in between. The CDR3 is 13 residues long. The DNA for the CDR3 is TGTGCCAGCAGCCTCGGGACCGATCAGCCCCAGCATTTT. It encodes CASSLGTDQPQHF.

The CDR3 region has the DNA TGTGCCAGTAGTATATCTGGCAGCTATGGCTACACCTTC. It is translated as CASSISGSYGYTF. This chain connects TRBV19 to TRBJ1-2; D is unresolved. The CDR3 loop spans 13 amino acids. The V and J ends lost 2 bases and 4 bases respectively, with 8 bases between them. Germline CDR1 is LNHDA and CDR2 is SQIVND (reference sequence).

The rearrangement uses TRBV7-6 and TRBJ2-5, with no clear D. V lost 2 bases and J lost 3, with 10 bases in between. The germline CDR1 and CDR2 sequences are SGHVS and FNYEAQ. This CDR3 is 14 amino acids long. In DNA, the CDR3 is TGTGCCAGCAGCTTATCGGACGGAAAAGAGACCCAGTACTTC. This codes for CASSLSDGKETQYF.

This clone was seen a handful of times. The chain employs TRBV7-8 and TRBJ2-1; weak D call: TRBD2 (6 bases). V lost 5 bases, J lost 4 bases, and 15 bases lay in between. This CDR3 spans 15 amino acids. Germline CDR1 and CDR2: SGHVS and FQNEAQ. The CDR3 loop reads CASSRGEVGYNEQFF. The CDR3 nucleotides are TGTGCCAGCAGCCGTGGGGAGGTGGGGTACAATGAGCAGTTCTTC.

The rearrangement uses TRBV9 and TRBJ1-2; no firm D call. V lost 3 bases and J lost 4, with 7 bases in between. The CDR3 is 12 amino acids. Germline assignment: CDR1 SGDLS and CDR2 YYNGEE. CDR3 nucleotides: TGTGCCAGCAGCGACCGAATCTATGGCTACACCTTC. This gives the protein CASSDRIYGYTF.

This CDR3 reads CASSGLASSTDTQYF. In nucleotides, the CDR3 is TGTGCCAGCAGCGGACTAGCGTCTAGCACAGATACGCAGTATTTT. The rearrangement uses TRBV9 and TRBJ2-3; 8 positions agree with TRBD2. This CDR3 region has 15 residues. The germline gives CDR1 SGDLS, CDR2 YYNGEE. V shed 3 bases and J 0 bases; nucleotides not matched to a gene: 3.

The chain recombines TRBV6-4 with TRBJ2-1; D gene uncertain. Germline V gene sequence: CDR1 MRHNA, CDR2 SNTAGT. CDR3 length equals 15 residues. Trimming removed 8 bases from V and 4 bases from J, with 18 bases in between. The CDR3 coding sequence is TGTGCCAGCGGCCCTCGGACGGACGGATACAATGAGCAGTTCTTC. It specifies CASGPRTDGYNEQFF.

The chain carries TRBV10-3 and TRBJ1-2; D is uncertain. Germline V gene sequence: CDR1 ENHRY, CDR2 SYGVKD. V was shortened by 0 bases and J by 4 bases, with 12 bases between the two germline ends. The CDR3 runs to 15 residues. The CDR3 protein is CAISESSGRLYGYTF. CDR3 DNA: TGTGCCATCAGTGAGTCGAGCGGGCGGCTCTATGGCTACACCTTC.